The next 29 T cell receptor beta chains were all read from a single sample in a study of CD4 T cells in relation to SARS-CoV-2 and coronaviruses. Before the COVID-19 pandemic, during about 2011-2019, CD4+ T cells were taken from unexposed donors. Libraries were prepared by immunoSEQ multiplex PCR; TCRdb keeps only in-frame clonotypes and omits some of them. The table records approximately 70,000 clones, approximately 95% of them present only once. The sample consisted of naive CD4+ T cells from PBMCs. Specified subset: naive CD4+ T cells isolated by negative enrichment. These receptor sequences come from a human donor in good health.

This clone was counted a single time. V and J are TRBV19 and TRBJ2-1; 7 nucleotides agree with TRBD1. V gave up 5 bases and J gave up 4 bases; unmatched junction bases: 8. The CDR3 covers 15 residues. Germline loops: CDR1 LNHDA, CDR2 SQIVND (reference sequence). The CDR3 spells CASSPGTAEYNEQFF. The CDR3 region has the DNA TGTGCCAGTAGTCCCGGGACAGCGGAATACAATGAGCAGTTCTTC.

The rearrangement uses TRBV3-1 (or the pseudogene TRBV3-2) and TRBJ2-2; unclear D gene. The CDR3 length is 16 residues. V lost 0 bases to trimming and J lost 6 bases, with 14 bases between them. Per the germline V gene, CDR1 is LGHDT and CDR2 is YNNKEL (reference sequence). The CDR3 here is CASSQEARVIAGELFF. As DNA, the CDR3 is TGTGCCAGCAGCCAAGAGGCCAGAGTCATCGCCGGGGAGCTGTTTTTT.

This chain connects TRBV20-1 to TRBJ2-5; D not resolved. This CDR3 has 11 residues. V lost 3 bases, J lost 1 base, and 3 bases lay in between. Germline V gene lookup returns CDR1 DFQATT and CDR2 SNEGSKA (reference sequence). CDR3 coding DNA: TGCAGTGCTAGCCCCCAAGAGACCCAGTACTTC. Encoded protein: CSASPQETQYF.

The V gene is TRBV18, the J gene TRBJ2-5; D ambiguous. Germline lookup yields CDR1 KGHSH and CDR2 LQKENI. V lost 1 base and J 0 bases, leaving 6 bases between the germline ends. This CDR3 is built from 14 residues. The CDR3 region is CASSPRGYQETQYF. Here the CDR3 DNA reads TGTGCCAGCTCACCACGGGGATACCAAGAGACCCAGTACTTC.

CDR3 sequence: CASSLGTAYSNQPQHF. As DNA, the CDR3 is TGTGCCAGCAGCTTGGGGACAGCGTATAGCAATCAGCCCCAGCATTTT. V usage is TRBV5-5 and J usage is TRBJ1-5; possibly TRBD1 for D (6 bases). Germline V gene data show CDR1 as SGHKS and CDR2 as YYEKEE (reference sequence). V was shortened by 0 bases and J by 0 bases, with 10 bases between the two germline ends. This CDR3 comprises 16 residues.

The chain has TRBV5-5 and TRBJ2-6; D gene uncertain. Trimming cost V 2 bases and J 4 bases, with 7 bases left between them. The CDR3 length is 14 residues. In germline, CDR1 is SGHKS, CDR2 YYEKEE (reference sequence). CDR3 nucleotides: TGTGCCAGCAGCTTTAACACCGGGGCCAACGTCCTGACTTTC. Protein product: CASSFNTGANVLTF. The full variable domain, with the rest looked up from reference TRBV5-5 and TRBJ2-6, is DAGVTQSPTHLIKTRGQQVTLRCSPISGHKSVSWYQQVLGQGPQFIFQYYEKEERGRGNFPDRFSARQFPNYSSELNVNALLLGDSALYLCASSFNTGANVLTFGAGSRLTVL.

The J gene is TRBJ1-2, the V gene TRBV10-3, with D tentatively TRBD1 (5 bases). V lost 6 bases and J lost 2, with 19 bases in between. In germline, CDR1 is ENHRY, CDR2 SYGVKD. The CDR3 sequence is 16 residues long. The CDR3 DNA reads as TGTGCCATCAGGGGAGCGGATCGGGGGTTGAACTATGGCTACACCTTC. Protein: CAIRGADRGLNYGYTF.

This clone has only one observation. The J gene is TRBJ1-1, the V gene TRBV7-9; D ambiguous. V lost 1 base and J lost 1, with 16 bases in between. Germline V CDR1 and CDR2: SEHNR, FQNEAQ (reference sequence). This CDR3 contains 17 residues. The CDR3 bases are TGTGCCAGCAGCTTAGAAGTTAGAGGGCACGCGAACACTGAAGCTTTCTTT. The encoded protein is CASSLEVRGHANTEAFF.

This chain connects TRBV6-1 to TRBJ1-1; D unclear. CDR3 length: 13 residues. Trimming pared 2 bases from V and 1 base from J, leaving 5 bases between. CDR1 and CDR2 (germline): MNHNS, SASEGT. The CDR3 spells CASSEHRNTEAFF. DNA of the CDR3: TGTGCCAGCAGTGAACACCGGAACACTGAAGCTTTCTTT.

This clone was picked up one time. This chain connects TRBV28 to TRBJ2-1, with D tentatively TRBD1 or TRBD2 (6 bases each). V dropped 7 bases and J dropped 0 bases, with 22 bases sitting between them. Germline V gene data show CDR1 as MDHEN and CDR2 as SYDVKM. CDR3 length: 18 residues. The CDR3 sequence is CASTLRGRRTSSYNEQFF. In DNA form, the CDR3 reads TGTGCCAGCACCCTGAGGGGGAGGCGGACGAGCTCCTACAATGAGCAGTTCTTC.

In DNA form, the CDR3 reads TGTGCCAGCAGCGTAGTGACAGGGACTAGCGTAAAAGAGCAGTTCTTC. Amino acid sequence: CASSVVTGTSVKEQFF. The chain joins TRBV9 to TRBJ2-1, with 10 bases that match TRBD2. V dropped 0 bases and J dropped 10; count of bases not matched to a gene: 10. This CDR3 contains 16 residues. The germline CDR1 and CDR2 sequences are SGDLS and YYNGEE.

V usage is TRBV12-3 or TRBV12-4 and J usage is TRBJ2-1, with D uncertain. The CDR3 has 12 residues. V lost 5 bases and J 5 bases, leaving 7 bases between the germline ends. The CDR3 DNA is TGTGCCAGCAGTAGCCCGAACAATGAGCAGTTCTTC. As protein: CASSSPNNEQFF.

The chain recombines TRBV28 with TRBJ2-7, with TRBD1 as a possible D gene (6 bases). This CDR3 is built from 15 residues. The germline V gene has CDR1 MDHEN and CDR2 SYDVKM. Trimming left V 11 bases short and J 9 bases short, with 29 bases between. The CDR3 spells CAAGDAVAAGARQYF. CDR3 sequence (DNA): TGTGCCGCCGGGGATGCCGTGGCGGCAGGGGCTCGGCAGTACTTC.

The genes are TRBV5-8 and TRBJ2-2; 12 bases agree with TRBD2. Germline values: CDR1 SGHTS, CDR2 YDEGEE. V lost 3 bases and J lost 3; bases outside the gene matches: 6. The CDR3 runs to 17 residues. CDR3 bases: TGTGCCAGCAGCTATGGACTAGCGGGGTCGGACACCGGGGAGCTGTTTTTT. Its protein product is CASSYGLAGSDTGELFF.

The chain carries TRBV6-2 or TRBV6-3 and TRBJ1-5; tentative D call: TRBD1 (6 bases). The CDR3 loop spans 15 amino acids. CDR1 is MNHEY, CDR2 SVGEGT, per germline. Trimming removed 2 bases at V and 6 bases at J, with 14 bases between. The CDR3: CASSYHRDHSQPQHF. The CDR3 DNA sequence: TGTGCCAGCAGTTACCACAGGGACCACAGTCAGCCCCAGCATTTT.

Only one count was recorded for this clone. The V call is TRBV11-2, the J call TRBJ2-1, with TRBD2 matching 9 bases. Germline assignment: CDR1 SGHAT and CDR2 FQNNGV. There are 17 residues in the CDR3. J was trimmed by 3 bases and V by 5 bases; bases with no gene match: 11. CDR3 bases: TGTGCCAGCAGCGCCGGTTCCGGGACTAGCAGCTACAATGAGCAGTTCTTC. Protein sequence: CASSAGSGTSSYNEQFF.

This clone has just one count. Other nucleotide sequences from this sample produce the same CDR3. The V gene is TRBV5-1, the J gene TRBJ2-3; D remains ambiguous. Germline CDR1 and CDR2: SGHRS and YFSETQ. The CDR3 is 13 residues long. The V end lost 0 bases, the J end lost 1 base, and 3 bases lay between the germline ends. The CDR3 protein is CASSLAGTDTQYF. The CDR3 bases are TGCGCCAGCAGCTTGGCCGGCACAGATACGCAGTATTTT. Full variable domain (outside the CDR3, taken from reference TRBV5-1 and TRBJ2-3): KAGVTQTPRYLIKTRGQQVTLSCSPISGHRSVSWYQQTPGQGLQFLFEYFSETQRNKGNFPGRFSGRQFSNSRSEMNVSTLELGDSALYLCASSLAGTDTQYFGPGTRLTVL.

The V call is TRBV7-6, the J call TRBJ2-3; 8 nucleotides match TRBD2. The germline gives CDR1 SGHVS, CDR2 FNYEAQ. V was clipped by 2 bases and J by 2 bases; unmatched bases: 6. The CDR3 spans 16 residues. CDR3 sequence: CASSLMIAGTTDTQYF. The CDR3 DNA reads as TGTGCCAGCAGCTTAATGATAGCGGGGACCACAGATACGCAGTATTTT.

The CDR3 loop reads CASSFHRGAYGYTF. The CDR3 DNA reads TGTGCCAGCAGCTTCCACAGGGGGGCCTATGGCTACACCTTC. The chain is built from TRBV11-2 and TRBJ1-2, with 8 nucleotides matching TRBD1. The CDR3 contains 14 residues. Per germline, CDR1 SGHAT and CDR2 FQNNGV. J was trimmed by 4 bases and V by 3 bases; bases with no gene match: 4.

CDR3 protein: CVGGTNYGYTF. CDR3 in DNA: TGTGTAGGTGGGACAAACTATGGCTACACCTTC. The chain combines TRBV28 with TRBJ1-2; a possible D gene is TRBD1 (6 bases). The germline V gene encodes CDR1 MDHEN and CDR2 SYDVKM. CDR3 size: 11 residues.

The genes are TRBV6-4 and TRBJ2-2; D uncertain. CDR3 length equals 14 residues. Trimming took off 2 bases at V and 3 bases at J, with 7 bases between the two ends. CDR1 and CDR2 (germline): MRHNA, SNTAGT. CDR3 sequence: CASSDPRHTGELFF. CDR3 coding DNA: TGTGCCAGCAGTGACCCTCGTCACACCGGGGAGCTGTTTTTT.

CDR3 nucleotide sequence: TGTGCCAGTAGTAGGAGGGCCCCCGGATTAATGGGCACTGAAGCTTTCTTT. As protein: CASSRRAPGLMGTEAFF. The chain employs TRBV19 and TRBJ1-1; no definite D call. V was trimmed by 4 bases and J by 4 bases, leaving 22 bases between them. This CDR3 is built from 17 residues. The V gene's germline CDR1 is LNHDA and CDR2 SQIVND (reference sequence).

This clone was counted a single time. This chain links TRBV5-4 with TRBJ1-3, with 7 bases identical to TRBD1. Germline trimming cut 1 base from V and 6 bases from J; bases unmatched to any gene: 4. The CDR3 contains 14 residues. Per germline, CDR1 SGHNT and CDR2 YYREEE (reference sequence). The CDR3 here is CASSLTGASNTIYF. CDR3 in DNA: TGTGCCAGCAGCTTGACAGGGGCGTCAAACACCATATATTTT.

The chain recombines TRBV19 with TRBJ2-7; D may be TRBD2 (7 bases). The germline CDR1 and CDR2 sequences are LNHDA and SQIVND (reference sequence). Trimming took off 1 base at V and 7 bases at J, with 14 bases between the two ends. This CDR3 comprises 14 residues. This CDR3 reads CASSIGLGGREQYF. CDR3 in DNA: TGTGCCAGTAGTATAGGGCTCGGGGGGCGAGAGCAGTACTTC.

This chain connects TRBV9 to TRBJ2-3, with D unclear. Trimming stripped 0 bases from V and 4 bases from J, with 15 bases between. The germline V gene encodes CDR1 SGDLS and CDR2 YYNGEE. This CDR3 is built from 16 residues. This chain's CDR3 is CASSVGALSVADTQYF. CDR3 in DNA: TGTGCCAGCAGCGTAGGGGCTTTGAGTGTAGCAGATACGCAGTATTTT.

V and J are TRBV2 and TRBJ2-7, with a weak D call TRBD2 (5 bases). The V gene's germline CDR1 is SNHLY and CDR2 FYNNEI. This CDR3 is built from 15 residues. Trimming took off 4 bases at V and 6 bases at J, with 19 bases between the two ends. The CDR3 region is CASSVEDGDLGEQYF. CDR3 DNA sequence: TGTGCCAGCAGTGTCGAGGACGGGGATTTAGGCGAGCAGTACTTC.

This clone was observed a single time. The chain carries TRBV24-1 and TRBJ1-6, with 11 positions matching TRBD1. The germline CDR1 and CDR2 sequences are KGHDR and SFDVKD. The CDR3 has 14 amino acids. Unmatched junction bases numbered 1, after V lost 4 bases and J lost 9 bases. CDR3 sequence (DNA): TGTGCCACCAGTGAGGGACAGGGGGGTTCACCCCTCCACTTT. Its protein is CATSEGQGGSPLHF.

This chain joins TRBV19 and TRBJ2-5, with 10 bases that match TRBD2. CDR1 and CDR2 from the germline V gene are LNHDA and SQIVND (reference sequence). Germline trimming cut 7 bases from V and 2 bases from J; bases unmatched to any gene: 4. This CDR3 spans 14 amino acids. The CDR3 protein is CASKLAGSQETQYF. The DNA of the CDR3 is TGTGCCAGTAAACTAGCGGGAAGTCAAGAGACCCAGTACTTC. Full variable domain (rest looked up from reference TRBV19 and TRBJ2-5): DGGITQSPKYLFRKEGQNVTLSCEQNLNHDAMYWYRQDPGQGLRLIYYSQIVNDFQKGDIAEGYSVSREKKESFPLTVTSAQKNPTAFYLCASKLAGSQETQYFGPGTRLLVL.

This rearrangement joins TRBV19 to TRBJ2-7, with 7 bases fitting TRBD1. CDR3 length equals 13 residues. Germline assignment: CDR1 LNHDA and CDR2 SQIVND (reference sequence). With 5 bases clipped from V and 2 bases from J, the junction kept 3 bases outside the gene matches. The CDR3: CASSPGTAYEQYF. CDR3 nucleotides: TGTGCCAGTAGTCCCGGGACAGCCTACGAGCAGTACTTC.